This is a list of T cell receptor beta chains from one sample in a study of cytomegalovirus exposure and HLA in healthy donors. Using immunoSEQ multiplex PCR, the repertoire was profiled, and TCRdb retains in-frame clones only, with some absent. The sample lists 120,000 to 150,000 clones; more than 85% were seen once. Sequenced material: PBMCs. The source of these receptors is a man aged 18 to 35 in good health and CMV-seropositive. Both conserved end residues are part of each CDR3.

cdr3_aa cdr3_length j_call v_call
CASSPGSKRGVNEQFF 16 TRBJ2-1 TRBV2
CASSPTTTYNQPQHF 15 TRBJ1-5 TRBV18
CASSSGTGGWETQYF 15 TRBJ2-5 TRBV5-1
CASSYDREVTGSSTDTQYF 19 TRBJ2-3 TRBV2
CASSGRGGTEAFF 13 TRBJ1-1 TRBV5-1
CASSLKGGTGELFF 14 TRBJ2-2 TRBV16
CASSDQGWGQPQHF 14 TRBJ1-5 TRBV2
CAISDRGNFDYGYTF 15 TRBJ1-2 TRBV10-3
CASSLTPTGDAVEGEQYF 18 TRBJ2-7 TRBV5-5
CASSLGQFRTDTQYF 15 TRBJ2-3 TRBV5-1
CASSIGGGTEAFF 13 TRBJ1-1 TRBV19
CAISEREGKGTEAFF 15 TRBJ1-1 TRBV10-3
CSVDGTGGLEGKLFF 15 TRBJ1-4 TRBV29-1
CASSTTRGLNTEAFF 15 TRBJ1-1 TRBV7-9
CASSPRAGEAFF 12 TRBJ1-1 TRBV5-1
CASSLTSGYNEQFF 14 TRBJ2-1 TRBV5-6
CASSVEASEYNEQFF 15 TRBJ2-1 TRBV9
CASSPNSPSTDTQYF 15 TRBJ2-3 TRBV18
CASSWTSGKEQFF 13 TRBJ2-1 TRBV6-1
CASSNRHTGAEGYTF 15 TRBJ1-2 TRBV6-1
CASSLLGLAGVGVYEQYF 18 TRBJ2-7 TRBV27
CASSFGQGLINTEAFF 16 TRBJ1-1 TRBV5-1
CASSAYADRGYDEQYF 16 TRBJ2-7 TRBV9
CASSPGTGGAKNIQYF 16 TRBJ2-4 TRBV18
CASSSLAGGADTQYF 15 TRBJ2-3 TRBV4-2
CASSDFGTQYF 11 TRBJ2-5 TRBV6-1
CASRGNAGLTLRNEQFF 17 TRBJ2-1 TRBV27
CASSLGWGHNEQFF 14 TRBJ2-1 TRBV7-2
CATSREETEYEQYF 14 TRBJ2-7 TRBV15
CASSLGTSGSYDEQFF 16 TRBJ2-1 TRBV5-5
CASSIEGLGTGLREQYF 17 TRBJ2-7 TRBV19
CASSSTRGKRYYNEQFF 17 TRBJ2-1 TRBV27
CASSSVGGRVGNEQFF 16 TRBJ2-1 TRBV11-2
CASSKARAGGFDEQYF 16 TRBJ2-7 TRBV21-1
CASSLVVAGNNEQFF 15 TRBJ2-1 TRBV5-1
CASSLGHSAQLRRGEQYF 18 TRBJ2-7 TRBV5-5
CASSERRQGVHEQYF 15 TRBJ2-7 TRBV2
CASSTPGLAGVGEQFF 16 TRBJ2-1 TRBV19
CASRLTGYEQYF 12 TRBJ2-7 TRBV6-1
CASSGGTGTSRADTQYF 17 TRBJ2-3 TRBV19
CASSSLATNIQYF 13 TRBJ2-4 TRBV19
CASSSVLGGNEQFF 14 TRBJ2-1 TRBV5-1
CAISSPGTILHEQYF 15 TRBJ2-7 TRBV10-3
CASSDVAGRRKFF 13 TRBJ2-1 TRBV6-4
CASRDRGDTEAFF 13 TRBJ1-1 TRBV10-1